Shown below are 15 T cell receptor beta chains from a single sample sequenced in a study of blood T cell repertoires in COVID-19. Here immunoSEQ multiplex PCR was the method, and the copy in TCRdb shows in-frame clones only, minus some. The data contain about 430,000 clones, approximately 91% of them singletons. The source material was PBMCs or T cells enriched from blood (not recorded which). The receptors derive from a woman between 18 and 30 years old who had been exposed to COVID-19.

The CDR3 nucleotides are TGTGCCAGCAGTTTAGGCCCCGGGACAGGGTTTAGGGGCAATCAGCCCCAGCATTTT. This codes for CASSLGPGTGFRGNQPQHF. The chain joins TRBV28 to TRBJ1-5; 9 bases line up with TRBD1. This CDR3 region has 19 residues. Germline CDR1 is MDHEN and CDR2 is SYDVKM. With 2 bases clipped from V and 2 bases from J, the junction kept 13 bases outside the gene matches.

V usage is TRBV6-5 and J usage is TRBJ1-1; D possibly corresponds to TRBD1 (6 bases). Germline-derived CDR1 and CDR2 are MNHEY and SVGAGI. The CDR3 is 14 amino acids. Trimming cost V 8 bases and J 3 bases, with 16 bases left between them. Here the CDR3 reads CASHINRVDTEAFF. The CDR3 DNA follows: TGTGCCAGCCATATAAACAGGGTGGACACTGAAGCTTTCTTT.

This chain joins TRBV4-2 and TRBJ2-5; 8 bases fit TRBD2. This CDR3 region has 16 residues. V shed 1 base and J 1 base; nucleotides not matched to a gene: 5. Germline V CDR1 and CDR2: LGHNA, YNFKEQ. The CDR3 region has the DNA TGTGCCAGCAGCCAAGGAAGCGGGGGACCCCAAGAGACCCAGTACTTC. It yields the protein CASSQGSGGPQETQYF.

The V call is TRBV3-1 (or the pseudogene TRBV3-2), the J call TRBJ2-7, with D perhaps matching TRBD2 (6 bases). The V end lost 3 bases, the J end lost 1 base, and 13 bases lay between the germline ends. The CDR3 has 15 amino acids. CDR1 and CDR2 from the germline V gene are LGHDT and YNNKEL (reference sequence). The CDR3 protein is CASSHGRDWSYEQYF. The CDR3, as DNA: TGTGCCAGCAGCCACGGACGGGACTGGTCCTACGAGCAGTACTTC.

The chain couples TRBV7-2 to TRBJ2-3; 13 bases line up with TRBD2. J was trimmed by 0 bases and V by 5 bases; bases with no gene match: 8. CDR1 is SGHTA, CDR2 FQGNSA, per germline. There are 18 residues in the CDR3. The CDR3 bases are TGTGCCAGCAGCCTTACTAGCGGGGGGGGGACTAGCACAGATACGCAGTATTTT. Protein sequence: CASSLTSGGGTSTDTQYF.

The chain carries TRBV10-2 and TRBJ1-1; 7 positions match TRBD1. This CDR3 contains 12 residues. Germline V gene sequence: CDR1 WSHSY, CDR2 SAAADI. Trimming at V came to 2 bases and at J to 10 bases, leaving 4 bases not matched to a gene. The CDR3: CASSEDEGAAFF. CDR3 nucleotide sequence: TGCGCCAGCAGTGAGGACGAGGGGGCAGCTTTCTTT.

This clone was observed once. Here the CDR3 reads CATSDISLEDTQYF. CDR3 sequence (DNA): TGTGCCACCAGTGATATATCTTTAGAAGATACGCAGTATTTT. This chain joins TRBV24-1 and TRBJ2-3; D is uncertain. V shed 3 bases and J shed 5 bases, with 11 bases lying between them. CDR3 length: 14 amino acids. The germline V gene has CDR1 KGHDR and CDR2 SFDVKD.

The rearrangement uses TRBV11-2 and TRBJ2-1; tentatively, D is TRBD2 (7 bases). CDR1 and CDR2 (germline): SGHAT, FQNNGV. The ends were cut back, 1 base at V and 1 base at J, with 14 bases in the middle. The CDR3 is made up of 17 amino acids. In DNA, the CDR3 is TGTGCCAGCAGCTTAGCCCAAGCGGGACATTCCTACAATGAGCAGTTCTTC. Amino acids: CASSLAQAGHSYNEQFF.

The V call is TRBV6-1, the J call TRBJ2-1; TRBD2 matches at 9 bases. V was clipped by 4 bases and J by 0 bases; unmatched bases: 13. The V gene's germline CDR1 is MNHNS and CDR2 SASEGT. The CDR3 runs to 19 residues. The CDR3 bases are TGTGCCAGCAGTGTGTATGGGGCTAGCGGGACGAGCTCCTACAATGAGCAGTTCTTC. Its protein product is CASSVYGASGTSSYNEQFF.

The chain uses TRBV2 and TRBJ1-3; D is unresolved. The germline gives CDR1 SNHLY, CDR2 FYNNEI. V lost 8 bases and J lost 0, with 14 bases in between. There are 15 residues in the CDR3. For the CDR3, the DNA is TGTGCCAGCCTTCGGTCCCCAATCTCTGGAAACACCATATATTTT. This sequence encodes CASLRSPISGNTIYF.

The chain uses TRBV20-1 and TRBJ2-4; D not certain. Trimming pared 6 bases from V and 15 bases from J, leaving 18 bases between. Germline V gives CDR1 DFQATT, CDR2 SNEGSKA (reference sequence). The CDR3 contains 11 residues. The CDR3 spells CSANDIHFLYF. CDR3 coding DNA: TGCAGTGCAAACGACATCCACTTTCTGTACTTC.

This chain connects TRBV28 to TRBJ2-5; 8 nucleotides line up with TRBD1. CDR1 is MDHEN, CDR2 SYDVKM, per germline. The CDR3 has 15 amino acids. J gave up 1 base and V 5 bases, and 6 bases lay outside the gene matches. This CDR3 is CASSIPQGAQETQYF. The DNA for the CDR3 is TGTGCCAGCAGTATTCCCCAGGGGGCCCAAGAGACCCAGTACTTC.

A note on this clone: The junction differs from germline at one of its ends, possibly a read error. The DNA for the CDR3 is TGCGCCACCAGCAGGACAGGGAACACCGGGGAGCTGTTTTTT. Its translation is CATSRTGNTGELFF. This chain links TRBV5-1 with TRBJ2-2; TRBD1 agrees at 7 bases. The CDR3 loop spans 14 amino acids. Germline CDR1 reads SGHRS; CDR2 reads YFSETQ.

The chain uses TRBV13 and TRBJ1-4, with 10 bases fitting TRBD1. Germline V lookup: CDR1 PRHDT, CDR2 FYEKMQ (reference sequence). The ends lost 5 bases at V and 11 bases at J; junction bases unmatched: 2. The CDR3 is 12 amino acids. Written as DNA, the CDR3 is TGTGCCAGCAGCCCGGGACAGGGGAAACTGTTTTTT. Translation: CASSPGQGKLFF.

V and J are TRBV4-3 and TRBJ1-4; 7 positions agree with TRBD1. With 2 bases clipped from V and 7 bases from J, the junction kept 10 bases outside the gene matches. CDR3 length: 16 amino acids. Germline V gives CDR1 LGHNA, CDR2 YSLEER. CDR3 coding DNA: TGCGCCAGCAGCCAATGGGTAGGGGGCGTGAGTGAAAAACTGTTTTTT. Residues: CASSQWVGGVSEKLFF.